These T cell receptor beta chains were read from a single sample in a study of OX40 agonist ivuxolimab in advanced cancers. The data were produced by immunoSEQ multiplex PCR, yet TCRdb's version contains in-frame clones alone and is incomplete. There are some 51,000 clones in the sample; approximately 84% occur only once, and roughly 13% lies in the top ten. The sample was CD4+ or CD8+ T cells sorted from blood, taken in a trial of the OX40 agonist ivuxolimab. The receptors derive from an adult with an advanced solid tumor such as melanoma, head and neck, liver or kidney cancer. The CDR3 runs from the conserved cysteine through the conserved F or W. D genes are given only for firm matches. Part of the rows lack a size; the others show once, few, many or a class for expanded clones.

TRBJ1-5 . TRBV18 . TGTGCCAGCTCACCTATCCCTTTGGGAAATCAGCCCCAGCATTTT CASSPIPLGNQPQHF
TRBJ2-3 . TRBV11-2 . TGTGCCAGCAGCTTACCAGGACACAAGGATACGCAGTATTTT CASSLPGHKDTQYF
TRBJ2-3 . TRBV6-6 . TGTGCCACCTATGCGGCGGAGGGACGGACAGATACGCAGTATTTT CATYAAEGRTDTQYF
TRBJ1-5 TRBD1 TRBV7-9 . TGTGCCAGCAGCACTCCGGGACAGGGGAGTCAGCCCCAGCATTTT CASSTPGQGSQPQHF
TRBJ1-6 . TRBV15 . TGTGCCACCAGCAGAGATGGGGCACCCCTCCACTTT CATSRDGAPLHF
TRBJ1-2 . TRBV4-3 . TGCGCCAGCAGCCAAGAGGAGGCGGTTGCTACTAACTATGGCTACACCTTC CASSQEEAVATNYGYTF
TRBJ1-1 TRBD1 TRBV4-3 . TGCGCCAGCAGCCCAGGGGGTGGCACTGAAGCTTTCTTT CASSPGGGTEAFF
TRBJ2-4 . TRBV4-2 . TGTGCCAGCAGCCAAGCAGAAGATCAGTACTTC CASSQAEDQYF
TRBJ1-2 . TRBV9 . TGTGCCAGCAGCGTAACCCCCCTAGGGTTCTATGGCTACACCTTC CASSVTPLGFYGYTF
TRBJ1-4 . TRBV6-1 . TGTGCCAGCAGTGATTTCCGGGACCCCGGGGGTGAAAAACTGTTTTTT CASSDFRDPGGEKLFF
TRBJ1-4 . TRBV13 . TGTGCCAGCAGCCCCCCGGGGAGGACTAATGAAAAACTGTTTTTT CASSPPGRTNEKLFF
TRBJ2-7 . TRBV11-1 . TGTGCCAGCAGCTGGGCTGCCTCCTACGAGCAGTACTTC CASSWAASYEQYF
TRBJ2-3 . TRBV19 . TGTGCCACCGGCCGGGACTGGGTCACAGATACGCAGTATTTT CATGRDWVTDTQYF
TRBJ2-1 TRBD1 TRBV4-2 . TGTGCCAGCAGCCTGACGGGACAGCCCCTCTTC CASSLTGQPLF
TRBJ1-5 TRBD1 TRBV7-2 . TGTGCCAGCAGCTTAGTGGGGCACAGGGGGTTGAGCAATCAGCCCCAGCATTTT CASSLVGHRGLSNQPQHF
TRBJ2-3 . TRBV11-2 . TGTGCCAGCAGTTTAGGGGCAGATACGCAGTATTTT CASSLGADTQYF
TRBJ2-7 . TRBV6-5 . TGTGCCAGCAGTTACCGCGGTCCAGGCCCCCTCTACGAGCAGTACTTC CASSYRGPGPLYEQYF
TRBJ2-5 . TRBV5-6 . TGTGCCAGCAGCCTGGGGGGTATCCAGGAGACCCAGTACTTC CASSLGGIQETQYF
TRBJ1-5 . TRBV7-2 . TGTGCCAGCAGGTGGCAGAATAGCAATCAGCCCCAGCATTTT CASRWQNSNQPQHF
TRBJ1-1 . TRBV7-3 . TGTGCCAGCAGCCCCCCGGGGAACACTGAAGCTTTCTTT CASSPPGNTEAFF
TRBJ1-4 TRBD1 TRBV4-1 few TGCGCCAGCAGCCAGCTAACAGGGGTCGAGAAACTGTTTTTT CASSQLTGVEKLFF
TRBJ1-5 . TRBV27 . TGTGCCAGCAGTTTATCGGGGGGGCTTAGCAATCAGCCCCAGCATTTT CASSLSGGLSNQPQHF
TRBJ2-1 . TRBV7-6 . TGTGCCAGCAGTGTAGGAGTGGACAATGAGCAGTTCTTC CASSVGVDNEQFF
TRBJ1-1 . TRBV28 . TGTGCCAGCAGAGATACAGGGACCCCTCCTGAAGCTTTCTTT CASRDTGTPPEAFF
TRBJ2-7 . TRBV6-5 . TGTGCCAGCAGTTACGGGATGGGTAAGGGCTACGAGCAGTACTTC CASSYGMGKGYEQYF
TRBJ2-1 . TRBV13 once TGTGCCAGCACCCAACAGCAGTACTCCTACAATGAGCAGTTCTTC CASTQQQYSYNEQFF
TRBJ1-2 TRBD1 TRBV7-8 . TGTGCCAGCAGCTTAGCCACAGGGGGATGGAGCTATGGCTACACCTTC CASSLATGGWSYGYTF
TRBJ1-1 . TRBV11-3 . TGTGCCAGCAGCTTAGGGGGGCGGAGGACTGAAGCTTTCTTT CASSLGGRRTEAFF
TRBJ2-1 TRBD1 TRBV19 . TGTGCCAGTAGCCCCGGGACAGGGGGCGGTGAGCAGTTCTTC CASSPGTGGGEQFF
TRBJ2-5 . TRBV11-2 once TGTGCCAGCAGCCCCACAGTGGGGGGTCTGGAGACCCAGTACTTC CASSPTVGGLETQYF
TRBJ2-7 TRBD1 TRBV2 . TGTGCCAGCAGTGTTCCGGGACAGGGGGCCCGGAGCTCCTACGAGCAGTACTTC CASSVPGQGARSSYEQYF
TRBJ2-7 . TRBV27 . TGTGCCAGCAGGGCCGGACTGAACTACGAGCAGTACTTC CASRAGLNYEQYF
TRBJ2-1 . TRBV29-1 . TGCAGCGTTGAGACAGAGTACAATGAGCAGTTCTTC CSVETEYNEQFF
TRBJ1-1 . TRBV6-5 . TGTGCCAGCAGTTACGGGACGGGGATGAACACTGAAGCTTTCTTT CASSYGTGMNTEAFF
TRBJ2-1 . TRBV6-5 . TGTGCCAGCAGTTACTCGGGGAGTGAGCAGTTCTTC CASSYSGSEQFF
TRBJ1-1 . TRBV19 . TGTGCCAGTAGTATCCGGCCGACTGAAGCTTTCTTT CASSIRPTEAFF
TRBJ2-7 TRBD2 TRBV6-6 . TGTGCCAGCATGGGACTAGTGGGGGAAAACTCCTACGAGCAGTACTTC CASMGLVGENSYEQYF
TRBJ2-5 . TRBV28 few TGTGCCAGCAGTTTATGGAGGGAGACCCAGTACTTC CASSLWRETQYF
TRBJ2-3 . TRBV4-2 few TGTGCCAGCAGCCCGTCGGGGGTGCCGTCAGATACGCAGTATTTT CASSPSGVPSDTQYF
TRBJ1-5 . TRBV6-1 . TGTGCCAGCAGTGAAGCCGTGGGGGGGCTAGGTCAGCCCCAGCATTTT CASSEAVGGLGQPQHF
TRBJ2-4 TRBD1 TRBV7-9 once TGTGCCAGCAGCTTCCCCTCGGGACAGGGGGCTTTAGCCATTCAGTACTTC CASSFPSGQGALAIQYF